One and the same sample provided the 12 T cell receptor beta chains below, sequenced in a study of blood T cells in healthy people across ages. A second roughly 6 to 12 cycle PCR used barcoded and J-beta primers. A single record per CDR3 protein comes from TCRdb applying MiXCR to the 5' RACE reads. The data contain hundreds of thousands of distinct CDR3 sequences, over 40% of them singletons. Material: blood. All receptors derive from a woman of 80 years or more in good health.

This clonotype showed up just a few times. This rearrangement joins TRBV5-1 to TRBJ1-1; no clear D. The CDR3 sequence is 16 residues long. V lost 4 bases and J lost 0, with 16 bases in between. Germline values: CDR1 SGHRS, CDR2 YFSETQ. The CDR3 spells CASSPGPCAMNTEAFF. The CDR3 DNA is TGCGCCAGCAGCCCGGGCCCCTGCGCAATGAACACTGAAGCTTTCTTT.

The rearrangement joins TRBV20-1 to TRBJ2-4; D remains unclear. The J call may be faulty, since TRBJ2-7 better matches the DNA end. CDR3 length: 11 amino acids. Germline V gene data show CDR1 as DFQATT and CDR2 as SNEGSKA (reference sequence). CDR3 residues: CSAPPASEQYF. The DNA of the CDR3 is TGCAGTGCTCCACCAGCGAGCGAGCAGTACTTC.

The rearrangement joins TRBV3-1 to TRBJ2-3; D could derive from TRBD1 or TRBD2 (5 bases each). The V end lost 1 base, the J end lost 2 bases, and 19 bases lay between the germline ends. This CDR3 comprises 18 residues. Germline CDR1 and CDR2: LGHDT and YNNKEL (reference sequence). The CDR3 bases are TGTGCCAGCAGCCAAGGGTTTTTAGCGAGGGGACCCACAGATACGCAGTATTTT. It is translated as CASSQGFLARGPTDTQYF.

The V and J genes are TRBV12-3 or TRBV12-4 and TRBJ2-7; D is unresolved. V lost 1 base, J lost 0 bases, and 13 bases lay in between. This CDR3 has 16 amino acids. The CDR3 bases are TGTGCCAGCAGTTTAGAGGGTGGCTACACCTCCTACGAGCAGTACTTC. Protein: CASSLEGGYTSYEQYF.

The CDR3 loop is CASSPPGGLIYEQYF. For the CDR3, the DNA is TGTGCCAGCAGTCCCCCAGGGGGCCTCATCTATGAGCAGTACTTC. J is TRBJ2-4 and V is TRBV12-3 or TRBV12-4, with 8 bases fitting TRBD1. Trimming cost V 5 bases and J 13 bases; bases outside gene matches: 16. The CDR3 has 15 amino acids.

This clonotype was picked up a small number of times. V usage is TRBV5-1 and J usage is TRBJ2-5; no definite D call. The CDR3 length is 13 residues. The germline V gene has CDR1 SGHRS and CDR2 YFSETQ. V dropped 3 bases and J dropped 4 bases, with 10 bases sitting between them. The CDR3 bases are TGCGCCAGCAGCTGGGATTTCCGAGAGACCCAGTACTTC. This translates into CASSWDFRETQYF.

The chain carries TRBV5-5 and TRBJ2-7, with 7 bases fitting TRBD1. Trimming cost V 4 bases and J 0 bases; bases outside gene matches: 7. Germline loops: CDR1 SGHKS, CDR2 YYEKEE (reference sequence). CDR3 size: 15 residues. The CDR3 here is CASSDRQGLSYEQYF. The DNA for the CDR3 is TGTGCCAGCAGCGATAGACAGGGCCTCTCCTACGAGCAGTACTTC.

The table lists this clonotype with a few counts. CDR3 in amino acids: CSAGTGRTISPYEQYF. The DNA of the CDR3 is TGCAGCGCGGGGACAGGCCGCACAATTTCTCCCTACGAGCAGTACTTC. The J gene is TRBJ2-7, the V gene TRBV29-1, with 8 bases matching TRBD1. This CDR3 contains 16 residues. Germline V gene sequence: CDR1 SQVTM, CDR2 ANQGSEA. After removal of 7 bases from V and 2 bases from J, the junction contained 16 bases not matched to a gene.

This clonotype was detected a few times. The chain uses TRBV3-1 and TRBJ2-4, with 7 bases matching TRBD2. V lost 4 bases and J lost 9; bases outside the gene matches: 9. Germline CDR1 and CDR2: LGHDT and YNNKEL (reference sequence). The CDR3 is made up of 14 amino acids. This chain's CDR3 is CASSRGAGKVIQYF. The CDR3 DNA is TGTGCCAGCAGCCGCGGAGCGGGAAAGGTCATTCAGTACTTC.

The sample holds a few counts of this clonotype. The chain combines TRBV5-1 with TRBJ2-5; 11 bases are shared with TRBD2. Trimming cost V 2 bases and J 2 bases; bases outside gene matches: 5. This CDR3 spans 16 amino acids. Germline lookup yields CDR1 SGHRS and CDR2 YFSETQ. The CDR3 reads CASSLFGLAGQETQYF. The CDR3 nucleotides read TGCGCCAGCAGCTTATTCGGACTAGCGGGTCAAGAGACCCAGTACTTC.

The chain carries TRBV20-1 and TRBJ1-5; D perhaps matches TRBD1 (5 bases). Germline CDR1 and CDR2: DFQATT and SNEGSKA (reference sequence). The V and J ends lost 3 bases and 0 bases respectively, with 12 bases between them. The CDR3 extends over 15 amino acids. The CDR3 loop is CSASGGRGSNQPQHF. For the CDR3, the DNA is TGCAGTGCTAGCGGGGGACGGGGTAGCAATCAGCCCCAGCATTTT.

This sequence joins TRBV29-1 and TRBJ2-5; 7 bases fit TRBD1. The CDR3 loop spans 11 amino acids. With 6 bases clipped from V and 11 bases from J, the junction kept 9 bases outside the gene matches. Germline CDR1 and CDR2: SQVTM and ANQGSEA. This chain's CDR3 is CSVSGQTEQYF. CDR3 sequence (DNA): TGCAGCGTCTCGGGACAGACAGAGCAGTACTTC. Full variable domain (rest looked up from reference TRBV29-1 and TRBJ2-5): SAVISQKPSRDICQRGTSLTIQCQVDSQVTMMFWYRQQPGQSLTLIATANQGSEATYESGFVIDKFPISRPNLTFSTLTVSNMSPEDSSIYLCSVSGQTEQYFGPGTRLLVL.